Included here is one T cell receptor beta chain sequence, with context. Its antigen is unknown. Combining a sample-barcoded 5' primer with a J-beta primer mix, a second PCR ran for roughly 7 to 11 cycles. TCRdb re-called the 5' RACE reads with MiXCR, one entry per CDR3 protein. Among just under 550,000 distinct CDR3 sequences listed, under 30% were seen once. The CDR3 is 16 amino acids. Germline values: CDR1 MNHEY, CDR2 SVGEGT. Trimming stripped 6 bases from V and 4 bases from J, with 19 bases between. These data originate in a study of blood T cells in healthy people across ages. The wider study: There was about one barcoded beta molecule captured by template switching per two T cells.

Points from the study as a whole: Conclusively comparing naive with antigen-experienced cells was impossible with unsorted PBMCs.

This sample was shared with a second study, whose subject was T cells of mothers and their children. That paper adds: At a rate of roughly 1.5 ug per 15 ul, cDNA synthesis received all of the extracted RNA.

The sequence derives from a boy aged 5 to 17 in good health. This chain connects TRBV6-2 or TRBV6-3 to TRBJ2-1, with D maybe TRBD2 (6 bases). The sequenced sample consisted of blood. Here the CDR3 reads CASRLGWGDQYNEQFF. CDR3 sequence (DNA): TGTGCCAGCAGACTAGGCTGGGGGGACCAATACAATGAGCAGTTCTTC.